The 30 T cell receptor beta chains presented below share a single source sample, sequenced in a study of neurological immune-mediated disorders. TCRdb analysed the 5' RACE reads with MiXCR anew, one entry per CDR3 protein. The sample has under 60,000 distinct CDR3 sequences; approximately 10% are singletons. Source material: PBMCs. Receptor source: a woman aged 40 to 49 with HTLV-1-associated myelopathy (HAM/TSP).

This clonotype occurred many times. The genes are TRBV5-1 and TRBJ1-4; TRBD1 agrees at 7 bases. V lost 0 bases and J lost 6; bases outside the gene matches: 5. There are 15 residues in the CDR3. CDR1 is SGHRS, CDR2 YFSETQ, per germline. Here the CDR3 reads CASSLAGTAYEKLFF. The DNA of the CDR3 is TGCGCCAGCAGCTTGGCCGGGACAGCTTATGAAAAACTGTTTTTT.

This clonotype was picked up many times. This chain links TRBV7-2 with TRBJ2-7; 7 positions match TRBD1. Per germline, CDR1 SGHTA and CDR2 FQGNSA. The V gene end was trimmed by 6 bases and the J gene end by 3 bases; junction bases not matched to a gene: 14. This CDR3 has 16 amino acids. In nucleotides, the CDR3 is TGTGCCAGCAGTGAGGGTGCGAGGACAGGCGACTACGAGCAGTACTTC. This translates into CASSEGARTGDYEQYF.

This clonotype was counted at least ten times. The rearrangement links TRBV7-9 to TRBJ1-1; possible D gene TRBD1, 5 bases. This CDR3 is built from 15 residues. Germline V gives CDR1 SEHNR, CDR2 FQNEAQ (reference sequence). V dropped 7 bases and J dropped 2 bases, with 17 bases sitting between them. This CDR3 is CASTLGGRANTEAFF. The CDR3 nucleotides read TGTGCCAGCACCCTCGGAGGCAGGGCCAACACTGAAGCTTTCTTT.

This clonotype was seen only a few times. The J gene is TRBJ2-3, the V gene TRBV27; TRBD2 agrees at 7 bases. Germline V gene sequence: CDR1 MNHEY, CDR2 SMNVEV (reference sequence). This CDR3 comprises 15 residues. Trimming at V came to 5 bases and at J to 8 bases, leaving 13 bases not matched to a gene. The CDR3 loop is CASSPRTRRTATQYF. The CDR3 nucleotides read TGTGCCAGCAGTCCAAGGACTAGGAGGACTGCTACGCAGTATTTT.

This clonotype appeared many times. This sequence joins TRBV10-3 and TRBJ2-1; possible D gene TRBD1, 6 bases. This CDR3 is 15 amino acids long. The V and J ends lost 4 bases and 9 bases respectively, with 19 bases between them. From germline, CDR1 is ENHRY and CDR2 SYGVKD. The CDR3: CAISGQVPHGVEQFF. The CDR3 coding sequence is TGTGCCATCAGTGGACAGGTTCCTCACGGTGTTGAGCAGTTCTTC.

This clonotype was seen many times. The rearrangement joins TRBV27 to TRBJ2-7; D is ambiguous. CDR1 and CDR2 (germline): MNHEY, SMNVEV (reference sequence). Between the trimmed V and J ends, which lost 5 bases and 4 bases, there was a span of 18 bases. The CDR3 covers 15 residues. The DNA for the CDR3 is TGTGCCAGCAGTCCGATTGTAGGGTTAGTGTACGAGCAGTACTTC. Translating gives CASSPIVGLVYEQYF.

The table lists this clonotype with many counts. The chain couples TRBV11-2 to TRBJ2-7; D is perhaps TRBD2 (6 bases). V gave up 1 base and J gave up 4 bases, with 14 bases separating them. The germline CDR1 and CDR2 sequences are SGHAT and FQNNGV. CDR3 length: 15 residues. As DNA, the CDR3 is TGTGCCAGCAGCTTAGCGGGAGAAGCCTCGTACGAGCAGTACTTC. This gives the protein CASSLAGEASYEQYF.

In its sample, this clonotype was seen many times. The chain links TRBV7-8 to TRBJ2-2; D possibly uses TRBD1 or TRBD2 (5 bases each). This CDR3 contains 16 residues. Germline values: CDR1 SGHVS, CDR2 FQNEAQ. Trimming took 0 bases from V and 4 from J, leaving 12 bases between them. CDR3 region: CASSLAQGTVTGELFF. The CDR3, as DNA: TGTGCCAGCAGCTTAGCCCAAGGGACCGTCACCGGGGAGCTGTTTTTT.

This clonotype occurred many times. This sequence joins TRBV6-5 and TRBJ1-2; unclear D gene. The V gene lost 7 bases and the J gene lost 3 bases, with 15 bases spanning the gap. Germline CDR1 reads MNHEY; CDR2 reads SVGAGI. The CDR3 runs 14 residues. The CDR3 loop reads CASTKLGRHYGYTF. The CDR3 coding sequence is TGTGCCAGCACTAAACTGGGCAGGCACTATGGCTACACCTTC.

The DNA for the CDR3 is TGCGCCAGCAGTGAGACGAGGGGCGGTTACGGGGAGCTGTTTTTT. This codes for CASSETRGGYGELFF. The chain carries TRBV10-1 and TRBJ2-2; D may be TRBD1 or TRBD2 (5 bases each). Trimming took off 2 bases at V and 7 bases at J, with 14 bases between the two ends. The CDR3 loop spans 15 amino acids. Germline CDR1 is WNHNN and CDR2 is SYGVQD (reference sequence).

This clonotype has at least ten counts. The V call is TRBV20-1, the J call TRBJ2-1; 8 bases are shared with TRBD2. CDR3 length: 15 residues. J lost 8 bases, V lost 3 bases, and 12 bases had no gene match. The germline gives CDR1 DFQATT, CDR2 SNEGSKA (reference sequence). CDR3 loop: CSASALGGAGDEQFF. The DNA of the CDR3 is TGCAGTGCTAGTGCTCTCGGGGGGGCCGGGGATGAGCAGTTCTTC.

This clonotype was seen ten or more times. This rearrangement joins TRBV6-2 or TRBV6-3 to TRBJ1-5; TRBD1 matches 11 bases. Germline CDR1 reads MNHEY; CDR2 reads SVGEGT. The CDR3 length is 18 residues. The trim removed 2 bases at V and 6 bases at J, leaving 12 bases unmatched. The CDR3 bases are TGTGCCAGCAGTTACCCGCAGGACAGGGGGCGGTTATTTCAGCCCCAGCATTTT. It codes for CASSYPQDRGRLFQPQHF.

Many counts were recorded for this clonotype. The chain carries TRBV9 and TRBJ1-2; D remains unclear. CDR1 and CDR2 (germline): SGDLS, YYNGEE. V dropped 0 bases and J dropped 3 bases, with 0 bases sitting between them. This CDR3 region has 11 residues. In nucleotides, the CDR3 is TGTGCCAGCAGCGTAGACTATGGCTACACCTTC. Its translation: CASSVDYGYTF. The complete variable domain, with remaining parts taken from reference TRBV9 and TRBJ1-2, reads DSGVTQTPKHLITATGQRVTLRCSPRSGDLSVYWYQQSLDQGLQFLIQYYNGEERAKGNILERFSAQQFPDLHSELNLSSLELGDSALYFCASSVDYGYTFGSGTRLTVV.

Comment on this clonotype: An end of the junction does not agree with germline; a read error may underlie this. The chain has TRBV12-3 or TRBV12-4 and TRBJ1-4; D not certain. This CDR3 is built from 13 residues. CDR3 protein: CANSHSDGEKLFF. CDR3 DNA: TGTGCCAACAGTCATTCGGACGGGGAAAAGCTGTTTTTT.

This clonotype was counted many times. The chain carries TRBV10-2 and TRBJ2-1, with 10 bases identical to TRBD2. This CDR3 is built from 14 residues. Trimming took 6 bases from V and 10 from J; bases not matched to a gene: 9. Germline-derived CDR1 and CDR2 are WSHSY and SAAADI. The CDR3 DNA reads TGCGCCAGCAGACCGCCGGGACTAGCGAGGGAGCAGTTCTTC. It is translated as CASRPPGLAREQFF.

Ten or more counts support this clonotype. This rearrangement joins TRBV20-1 to TRBJ1-2, with D possibly being TRBD1 (5 bases). CDR3 length equals 13 residues. Germline V gene data show CDR1 as DFQATT and CDR2 as SNEGSKA (reference sequence). V was trimmed by 0 bases and J by 4 bases, leaving 9 bases between them. The CDR3 coding sequence is TGCAGTGCTAGAGACCGGGACGTCTATGGCTACACCTTC. Residues: CSARDRDVYGYTF.

This clonotype was seen many times. This chain connects TRBV4-1 to TRBJ2-7, with 10 bases aligning to TRBD2. Germline-derived CDR1 and CDR2 are MGHRA and YSYEKL. The CDR3 totals 16 residues. V was pared by 3 bases and J by 2 bases, with 7 bases of the junction left unmatched. The CDR3 DNA reads TGCGCCAGCAGCCATCAAGGACTAGCGGTAACCTACGAGCAGTACTTC. This gives the protein CASSHQGLAVTYEQYF.

Ten or more counts support this clonotype. The rearrangement joins TRBV7-2 to TRBJ1-2; maybe TRBD1 (5 bases). This CDR3 is 13 amino acids long. V lost 5 bases and J 4 bases, leaving 11 bases between the germline ends. The germline V gene encodes CDR1 SGHTA and CDR2 FQGNSA. The CDR3 DNA reads as TGTGCCAGCAGCCACGGGGCCTTCTATGGCTACACCTTC. This codes for CASSHGAFYGYTF.

This clonotype showed up many times. V is TRBV6-1 and J is TRBJ1-5, with D possibly being TRBD1 (5 bases). The CDR3 length is 16 residues. Trimming removed 3 bases from V and 0 bases from J, with 12 bases in between. Germline V CDR1 and CDR2: MNHNS, SASEGT. The CDR3 protein is CASSEVGQLSNQPQHF. CDR3 in DNA: TGTGCCAGCAGTGAGGTTGGACAACTTAGCAATCAGCCCCAGCATTTT.

This clonotype occurred many times. The gene calls are TRBV2 and TRBJ1-5; no definite D call. Germline V gives CDR1 SNHLY, CDR2 FYNNEI. V was pared by 5 bases and J by 5 bases, with 16 bases between. This CDR3 region has 15 residues. CDR3 amino acids: CASSPSGTPDQPQHF. CDR3 nucleotide sequence: TGTGCCAGCAGTCCCTCTGGTACCCCGGATCAGCCCCAGCATTTT.

This clonotype was counted many times. This chain connects TRBV5-1 to TRBJ2-3; TRBD1 is a possible D gene (5 bases). V was cut by 0 bases and J by 3 bases, with 11 bases left in between. The CDR3 runs 15 residues. Germline V gene sequence: CDR1 SGHRS, CDR2 YFSETQ. The CDR3 region is CASSLEQVLTDTQYF. CDR3 DNA: TGCGCCAGCAGCTTGGAACAGGTTTTAACAGATACGCAGTATTTT.

This clonotype was found many times. The chain couples TRBV5-1 to TRBJ2-2; 11 nucleotides match TRBD1. The CDR3 totals 17 residues. V was pared by 0 bases and J by 5 bases, with 6 bases of the junction left unmatched. Germline V lookup: CDR1 SGHRS, CDR2 YFSETQ. CDR3 loop: CASSLDTGTGGTGELFF. DNA for the CDR3: TGCGCCAGCAGCTTGGATACCGGGACAGGGGGAACCGGGGAGCTGTTTTTT. Filled out from reference TRBV5-1 and TRBJ2-2, the complete variable domain reads KAGVTQTPRYLIKTRGQQVTLSCSPISGHRSVSWYQQTPGQGLQFLFEYFSETQRNKGNFPGRFSGRQFSNSRSEMNVSTLELGDSALYLCASSLDTGTGGTGELFFGEGSRLTVL.

This clonotype was counted at least ten times. The chain has TRBV15 and TRBJ2-3; possible D gene TRBD2, 5 bases. Germline values: CDR1 LNHNV, CDR2 YYDKDF (reference sequence). This CDR3 has 14 residues. V gave up 0 bases and J gave up 6 bases, with 10 bases separating them. CDR3 in DNA: TGTGCCACCAGCAGAGATTCCGGGGAGGATACGCAGTATTTT. Translation gives CATSRDSGEDTQYF.

The sample holds many counts of this clonotype. This chain joins TRBV7-2 and TRBJ2-7, with D possibly being TRBD1 or TRBD2 (5 bases each). CDR3 length: 14 amino acids. Germline V lookup: CDR1 SGHTA, CDR2 FQGNSA. Trimming cost V 5 bases and J 3 bases, with 14 bases left between them. CDR3 amino acids: CASSPTRGSYEQYF. The CDR3 DNA is TGTGCCAGCAGCCCCACCCGGGGCAGCTACGAGCAGTACTTC.

This clonotype was seen many times. The chain recombines TRBV7-2 with TRBJ2-7; TRBD2 matches at 9 bases. Germline V gene sequence: CDR1 SGHTA, CDR2 FQGNSA. After removal of 5 bases from V and 2 bases from J, the junction contained 10 bases not matched to a gene. The CDR3 covers 16 residues. The DNA for the CDR3 is TGTGCCAGCAGCCGTATGCCAGCGGGGGGAGCCTACGAGCAGTACTTC. It translates to CASSRMPAGGAYEQYF.

This clonotype came up many times. This chain connects TRBV30 to TRBJ2-1; D possibly corresponds to TRBD2 (6 bases). Germline CDR1 is GTSNPN and CDR2 is SVGIG (reference sequence). CDR3 length: 10 amino acids. Trimming took 8 bases from V and 12 from J, leaving 14 bases between them. This CDR3 reads CAGEDGRQFF. The CDR3 DNA reads as TGTGCCGGAGAAGACGGGAGGCAGTTCTTC.

This clonotype came up many times. V and J are TRBV4-1 and TRBJ2-3, with D perhaps TRBD2 (7 bases). CDR1 is MGHRA and CDR2 is YSYEKL in the germline V gene. V was pared by 0 bases and J by 6 bases, with 16 bases between. The CDR3 spans 16 residues. The DNA of the CDR3 is TGCGCCAGCAGCCAAGAGTTTCGGGGGGCTGCCGATACGCAGTATTTT. Protein product: CASSQEFRGAADTQYF.

The sample holds many counts of this clonotype. V is TRBV29-1 and J is TRBJ1-2; no clear D. The CDR3 covers 13 residues. V lost 2 bases, J lost 5 bases, and 12 bases lay in between. Germline V gives CDR1 SQVTM, CDR2 ANQGSEA. The CDR3 here is CSVEKGSPYGYTF. The DNA for the CDR3 is TGCAGCGTTGAAAAAGGGAGTCCATATGGCTACACCTTC.

Many counts were recorded for this clonotype. This chain links TRBV7-2 with TRBJ2-2, with TRBD1 matching over 7 bases. The V segment lost 6 bases and the J segment 0 bases; nucleotides outside the gene matches: 13. The CDR3 sequence is 18 residues long. CDR1 is SGHTA, CDR2 FQGNSA, per germline. The CDR3 DNA reads TGTGCCAGCAGACTGAGGGACAGCCAGGCAGCGAACACCGGGGAGCTGTTTTTT. Translating it yields CASRLRDSQAANTGELFF.

This clonotype appeared many times. The chain carries TRBV3-1 and TRBJ2-7, with D possibly being TRBD2 (7 bases). The CDR3 consists of 15 residues. The germline CDR1 and CDR2 sequences are LGHDT and YNNKEL (reference sequence). V dropped 4 bases and J dropped 6 bases, with 19 bases sitting between them. The CDR3 spells CASSPMGGGAFEQYF. The DNA of the CDR3 is TGTGCCAGCAGCCCCATGGGAGGGGGGGCCTTCGAGCAGTACTTC.